This T cell receptor (beta chain) was sequenced in a study of cytotoxic CD8 clonotypes in ibrutinib-treated CLL. Study as a whole: By median roughly 68 months, roughly 12 had progressed and approximately 15 stayed remitted; responses had been 2 complete and approximately 24 partial. Response sampling took place at median around 13 months of treatment, range 6 to 36.

This clone was seen more than once but under ten times. Only in-frame clones appear in the TCRdb table, and some are missing; sequencing was by immunoSEQ multiplex PCR. The data contain over 150,000 clones, 72% of them singletons. V lost 0 bases and J lost 7, with 12 bases in between. This CDR3 spans 14 amino acids. CDR1 and CDR2 (germline): MNHEY, SMNVEV (reference sequence). The sequence came from a human donor with chronic lymphocytic leukemia. This material consisted of PBMCs, taken after 24 months of ibrutinib treatment. This chain links TRBV27 with TRBJ1-2, with D tentatively TRBD1 (5 bases). The CDR3 region is CASSLSGLRVGYTF. The DNA of the CDR3 is TGTGCCAGCAGTTTATCGGGACTGAGGGTTGGCTACACCTTC.